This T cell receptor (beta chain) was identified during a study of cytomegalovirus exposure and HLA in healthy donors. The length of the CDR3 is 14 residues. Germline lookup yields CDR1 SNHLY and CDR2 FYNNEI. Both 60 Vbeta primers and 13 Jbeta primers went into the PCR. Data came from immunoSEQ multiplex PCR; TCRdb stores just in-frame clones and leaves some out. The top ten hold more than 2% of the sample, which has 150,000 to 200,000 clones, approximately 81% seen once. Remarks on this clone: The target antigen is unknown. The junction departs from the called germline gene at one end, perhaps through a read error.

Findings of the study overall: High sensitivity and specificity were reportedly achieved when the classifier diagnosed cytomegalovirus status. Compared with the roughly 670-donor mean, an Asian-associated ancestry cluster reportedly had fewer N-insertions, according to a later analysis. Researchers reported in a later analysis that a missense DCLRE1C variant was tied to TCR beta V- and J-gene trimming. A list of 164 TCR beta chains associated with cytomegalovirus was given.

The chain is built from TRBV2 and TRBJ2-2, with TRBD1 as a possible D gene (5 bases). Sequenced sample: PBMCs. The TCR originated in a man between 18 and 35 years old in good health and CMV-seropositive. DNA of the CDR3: TGTGCCGGCAGTCCCTTAGACAGTAGCGGGGAGCTGTTTTTT. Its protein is CAGSPLDSSGELFF. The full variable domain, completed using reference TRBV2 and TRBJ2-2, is EPEVTQTPSHQVTQMGQEVILRCVPISNHLYFYWYRQILGQKVEFLVSFYNNEISEKSEIFDDQFSVERPDGSNFTLKIRSTKLEDSAMYFCAGSPLDSSGELFFGEGSRLTVL.